This TCR beta chain emerged from a study of metastatic and nonmetastatic thyroid tumors. Study observations and caveats: Relative to benign nodules, malignant thyroid tumors were reportedly characterized by significantly elevated TCR beta diversity in blood and tumor.

All patients were untreated before thyroid surgery. This clone was seen only a few times. Its antigen is currently unknown. TCRdb reprocessed the PCR reads using MiXCR. The data show about 13,000 clones, with 20% to 30% seen just once and around 11% held by the top ten. The sequencing sample was made of adjacent normal tissue. The receptor was derived from a female donor with papillary thyroid cancer or a benign thyroid nodule (not recorded which). Some clones in this sample may be carry-over from other donors' samples.

The CDR3 region has the DNA TGTGCCAGCAGTCCTCGAAGGGCTAGCGGTCCCCCGAGGAATGAGCAGTTCTTC. As protein: CASSPRRASGPPRNEQFF. The chain recombines TRBV12-3 or TRBV12-4 with TRBJ2-1, with 7 bases matching TRBD2. The CDR3 is made up of 18 amino acids. J lost 7 bases, V lost 5 bases, and 20 bases had no gene match.